This is a list of T cell receptor beta chains from one sample in a study of cytomegalovirus exposure and HLA in healthy donors. TCRdb's table, derived via immunoSEQ multiplex PCR, lists solely in-frame clones and lacks some. The data hold some 120,000 clones, with around three quarters observed a single time. Sequenced material: PBMCs. The receptors stem from a man between 18 and 35 years old in good health and CMV-seronegative. The CDR3 runs from the conserved cysteine through the conserved F or W. The D gene is left open where the match is weak.

V: TRBV6-5; D: TRBD1; J: TRBJ1-2; CDR3: CASSYPDRGMYGYTF; DNA: TGTGCCAGCAGTTACCCGGACAGGGGCATGTATGGCTACACCTTC
V: TRBV7-9; D: .; J: TRBJ2-7; CDR3: CASSHGGNPSEQYF; DNA: TGTGCCAGCAGCCACGGGGGAAACCCGAGCGAGCAGTACTTC
V: TRBV6-5; D: .; J: TRBJ1-2; CDR3: CASSGQNNYGYTF; DNA: TGTGCCAGCTCAGGGCAAAATAACTATGGCTACACCTTC
V: TRBV28; D: TRBD2; J: TRBJ2-3; CDR3: CASSLGWWTREGLADTQYF; DNA: TGTGCCAGCAGTTTAGGTTGGTGGACGCGGGAGGGTTTGGCAGATACGCAGTATTTT
V: TRBV7-6; D: .; J: TRBJ2-7; CDR3: CASSLFGEQYF; DNA: TGTGCCAGCAGCTTATTCGGCGAGCAGTACTTC
V: TRBV9; D: .; J: TRBJ1-1; CDR3: CASSVGDKSEAFF; DNA: TGTGCCAGCAGCGTAGGGGACAAGAGTGAAGCTTTCTTT
V: TRBV5-1; D: .; J: TRBJ2-6; CDR3: CASSLGGSSGANVLTF; DNA: TGCGCCAGCAGCTTGGGGGGCAGCTCTGGGGCCAACGTCCTGACTTTC
V: TRBV5-1; D: TRBD1; J: TRBJ2-7; CDR3: CASSLMGQGDYEQYF; DNA: TGCGCCAGCAGCTTGATGGGACAGGGTGACTACGAGCAGTACTTC
V: TRBV19; D: .; J: TRBJ2-7; CDR3: CATTGVQFYEQYF; DNA: TGTGCCACAACGGGGGTACAATTCTACGAGCAGTACTTC
V: TRBV14; D: TRBD2; J: TRBJ2-3; CDR3: CASSPLAGGAQDTQYF; DNA: TGTGCCAGCAGCCCCCTAGCGGGAGGGGCACAGGATACGCAGTATTTT
V: TRBV2; D: .; J: TRBJ2-1; CDR3: CASIRLVGEQFF; DNA: TGTGCCAGCATCCGACTAGTAGGGGAGCAGTTCTTC